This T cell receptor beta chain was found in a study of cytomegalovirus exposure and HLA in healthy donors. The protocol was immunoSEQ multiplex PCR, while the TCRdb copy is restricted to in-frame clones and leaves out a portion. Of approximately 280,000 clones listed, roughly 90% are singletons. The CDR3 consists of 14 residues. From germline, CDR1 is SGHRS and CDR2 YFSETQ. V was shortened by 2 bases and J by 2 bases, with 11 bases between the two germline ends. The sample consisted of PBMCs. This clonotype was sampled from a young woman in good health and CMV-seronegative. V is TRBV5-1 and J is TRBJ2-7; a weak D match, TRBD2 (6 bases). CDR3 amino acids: CASSFGTGAYEQYF. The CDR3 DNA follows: TGCGCCAGCAGCTTTGGGACGGGGGCCTACGAGCAGTACTTC. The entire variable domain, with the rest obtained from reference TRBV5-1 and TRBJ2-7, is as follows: KAGVTQTPRYLIKTRGQQVTLSCSPISGHRSVSWYQQTPGQGLQFLFEYFSETQRNKGNFPGRFSGRQFSNSRSEMNVSTLELGDSALYLCASSFGTGAYEQYFGPGTRLTVT.